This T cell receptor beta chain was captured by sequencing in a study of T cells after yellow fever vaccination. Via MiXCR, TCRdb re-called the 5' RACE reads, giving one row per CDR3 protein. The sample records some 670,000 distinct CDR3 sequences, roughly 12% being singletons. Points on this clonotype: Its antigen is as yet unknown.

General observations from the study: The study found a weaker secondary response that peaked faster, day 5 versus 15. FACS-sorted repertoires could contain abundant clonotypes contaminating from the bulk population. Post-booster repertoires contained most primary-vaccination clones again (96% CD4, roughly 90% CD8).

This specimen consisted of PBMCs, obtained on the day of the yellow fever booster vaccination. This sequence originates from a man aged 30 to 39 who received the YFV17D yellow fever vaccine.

The CDR3 region is CASSLDTGSGYTF. In nucleotides, the CDR3 is TGCGCCAGCAGCTTGGATACAGGGTCTGGCTACACCTTC. The rearrangement links TRBV5-1 to TRBJ1-2; tentative D call: TRBD1 (6 bases). This CDR3 is built from 13 residues. V shed 0 bases and J shed 7 bases, with 10 bases lying between them. CDR1 and CDR2 from the germline V gene are SGHRS and YFSETQ.